This T cell receptor beta chain is from a study of OX40 agonist ivuxolimab in advanced cancers. Study-wide background: Ivuxolimab is an agonistic anti-OX40 (CD134) antibody, and patients were treated with it. General study points: Within 6 weeks, CD4+ and CD8+ blood T cells expanded clonally at 0.1 to 3.0 mg/kg.

CDR1 is SNHLY, CDR2 FYNNEI, per germline. Germline trimming cut 5 bases from V and 5 bases from J; bases unmatched to any gene: 4. CDR3 length: 13 amino acids. Only in-frame clones appear in the TCRdb table, and some are missing; sequencing was by immunoSEQ multiplex PCR. The table lists some 85,000 clones, around nine tenths of them singletons. This clone has only a few counts. Its specificity is not known. Source: CD4+ or CD8+ T cells sorted from blood, taken in a trial of the OX40 agonist ivuxolimab. This receptor was taken from an adult with an advanced solid tumor such as melanoma, head and neck, liver or kidney cancer. V gene TRBV2 combines with J gene TRBJ1-2, with 8 bases that match TRBD1. The CDR3 spells CASSPGTGYGYTF. CDR3 DNA: TGTGCCAGCAGTCCCGGGACAGGATATGGCTACACCTTC. The whole variable domain, filled in from reference TRBV2 and TRBJ1-2, reads EPEVTQTPSHQVTQMGQEVILRCVPISNHLYFYWYRQILGQKVEFLVSFYNNEISEKSEIFDDQFSVERPDGSNFTLKIRSTKLEDSAMYFCASSPGTGYGYTFGSGTRLTVV.